Below, 30 T cell receptor beta chains from the same sample are listed, as sequenced in a study of cytomegalovirus exposure and HLA in healthy donors. Both 60 Vbeta primers and 13 Jbeta primers went into the PCR. Some clones are missing from TCRdb's copy, which holds only in-frame ones; the method was immunoSEQ multiplex PCR. Here the sample table reports approximately 190,000 clones. Sequencing input: PBMCs. The source is a boy younger than 18 in good health and CMV-seronegative.

The gene calls are TRBV28 and TRBJ1-2, with D unclear. V shed 7 bases and J shed 0 bases, with 12 bases lying between them. The CDR3 extends over 14 amino acids. Germline V CDR1 and CDR2: MDHEN, SYDVKM. In nucleotides, the CDR3 is TGTGCCAGCAAAAGCGGCGGTTCTAACTATGGCTACACCTTC. It encodes CASKSGGSNYGYTF.

V is TRBV11-2 and J is TRBJ2-7; unclear D gene. Trimming pared 5 bases from V and 2 bases from J, leaving 13 bases between. This CDR3 is built from 14 residues. CDR1 is SGHAT and CDR2 is FQNNGV in the germline V gene. The CDR3 protein is CASSPIQKPYEQYF. The CDR3 nucleotides are TGTGCCAGCAGCCCGATACAGAAACCCTACGAGCAGTACTTC.

For this clone: One end of the junction is discordant with germline, which a read error may explain. The V call is TRBV2, the J call TRBJ2-1, with TRBD2 matching over 11 bases. There are 12 residues in the CDR3. The V gene's germline CDR1 is SNHLY and CDR2 FYNNEI. The CDR3 is CASSDSGGAEIF. The CDR3 DNA is TGTGCCAGCAGCGATAGCGGGGGGGCCGAGATCTTC.

This chain links TRBV7-8 with TRBJ2-5; no clear D gene. TRBJ2-7 explains the end of the DNA better; the J call may be wrong. Germline V gene data show CDR1 as SGHVS and CDR2 as FQNEAQ. The CDR3 length is 15 residues. The CDR3 loop is CASSLARNPTYEQYF. CDR3 nucleotides: TGTGCCAGCAGCTTAGCGCGGAATCCTACCTACGAGCAGTACTTC.

This sequence joins TRBV5-8 and TRBJ1-2; the D gene is possibly TRBD1 (5 bases). This CDR3 is built from 13 residues. Per the germline V gene, CDR1 is SGHTS and CDR2 is YDEGEE. V was trimmed by 4 bases and J by 4 bases, leaving 11 bases between them. The CDR3 DNA follows: TGTGCCAGCAGCCCAGGGTGGGTCTATGGCTACACCTTC. Translated, it gives CASSPGWVYGYTF.

This chain uses TRBV6-5 with TRBJ1-4; D gene unclear. Trimming stripped 8 bases from V and 4 bases from J, with 11 bases between. Germline assignment: CDR1 MNHEY and CDR2 SVGAGI. This CDR3 region has 13 residues. This CDR3 is CASAGGDNEKLFF. CDR3 nucleotides: TGTGCCAGCGCGGGAGGAGATAATGAAAAACTGTTTTTT.

A note on this clone: The sample holds other DNA sequences that translate to the same CDR3. J is TRBJ1-2 and V is TRBV9, with 7 bases fitting TRBD1. The CDR3 covers 12 residues. Per the germline V gene, CDR1 is SGDLS and CDR2 is YYNGEE. J gave up 5 bases and V 3 bases, and 1 base lay outside the gene matches. DNA for the CDR3: TGTGCCAGCAGCGGGACAGGTTATGGCTACACCTTC. It encodes CASSGTGYGYTF.

The V and J genes are TRBV7-3 and TRBJ1-2, with 8 nucleotides matching TRBD1. Unmatched junction bases numbered 13, after V lost 2 bases and J lost 11 bases. The CDR3 length is 15 residues. Germline V gene sequence: CDR1 SGHTA, CDR2 FQGTGA. The CDR3 region is CASSLAPTGEQRYTF. Here the CDR3 DNA reads TGTGCCAGCAGCTTAGCGCCGACAGGGGAGCAGCGGTACACCTTC.

The chain uses TRBV5-1 and TRBJ2-5; maybe TRBD1 (5 bases). The J call is doubtful: the DNA matches TRBJ2-7 better. The CDR3 covers 14 residues. Per germline, CDR1 SGHRS and CDR2 YFSETQ. The CDR3 DNA sequence: TGCGCCAGCAGCAGCACCGGAGACAGCTACGAGCAGTACTTC. Residues: CASSSTGDSYEQYF.

The J gene is TRBJ2-5, the V gene TRBV7-6, with D possibly being TRBD2 (7 bases). This CDR3 region has 15 residues. The V end lost 5 bases, the J end lost 5 bases, and 18 bases lay between the germline ends. Germline V lookup: CDR1 SGHVS, CDR2 FNYEAQ. CDR3 DNA sequence: TGTGCCAGCAGCCCCTTGGGGGGGCTGGAGGAGACCCAGTACTTC. It yields the protein CASSPLGGLEETQYF.

The gene calls are TRBV29-1 and TRBJ2-3; tentatively, D is TRBD1 (6 bases). Germline V gene lookup returns CDR1 SQVTM and CDR2 ANQGSEA. V was trimmed by 0 bases and J by 5 bases, leaving 15 bases between them. CDR3 length: 15 amino acids. The CDR3 is CSVEDPWGQKDTQYF. CDR3 sequence (DNA): TGCAGCGTTGAAGATCCTTGGGGGCAGAAAGATACGCAGTATTTT.

V and J are TRBV11-2 and TRBJ2-5; 11 bases align to TRBD2. The CDR3 is 14 residues long. The germline V gene has CDR1 SGHAT and CDR2 FQNNGV. V lost 1 base and J lost 13; bases outside the gene matches: 8. The DNA of the CDR3 is TGTGCCAGCAGCTTAGTAACTAGCGGGGGCTTTCTGTACTTC. As protein: CASSLVTSGGFLYF.

The chain combines TRBV29-1 with TRBJ2-2; possible D gene TRBD1, 5 bases. Trimming shortened V by 7 bases and J by 2 bases, and 20 bases separated the two germline ends. The V gene's germline CDR1 is SQVTM and CDR2 ANQGSEA. The CDR3 consists of 16 residues. The CDR3: CSDVGHRSRNTGELFF. CDR3 in DNA: TGCAGCGACGTAGGACATCGGAGCCGAAACACCGGGGAGCTGTTTTTT.

The V gene is TRBV27, the J gene TRBJ1-6, with 9 bases identical to TRBD1. V trimming: 5 bases; J trimming: 7 bases; junction bases outside the gene matches: 6. This CDR3 comprises 15 residues. Germline V lookup: CDR1 MNHEY, CDR2 SMNVEV (reference sequence). CDR3 in DNA: TGTGCCAGCAGTGTCCGGGACAGGGCGAATTCACCCCTCCACTTT. Its protein is CASSVRDRANSPLHF.

The V and J genes are TRBV15 and TRBJ2-3; D is possibly TRBD2 (6 bases). With 3 bases removed from V and 3 bases from J, the gap between germline ends came to 7 bases. The germline V gene has CDR1 LNHNV and CDR2 YYDKDF (reference sequence). This CDR3 has 13 residues. The chain's CDR3 is CATSRAGTDTQYF. The CDR3 DNA sequence: TGTGCCACCAGCAGGGCGGGAACAGATACGCAGTATTTT.

The CDR3 here is CASSAQQGNTEAFF. The CDR3 DNA is TGTGCCAGCAGCGCCCAACAGGGAAACACTGAAGCTTTCTTT. The V and J genes are TRBV9 and TRBJ1-1; maybe TRBD1 (6 bases). Germline CDR1 SGDLS, CDR2 YYNGEE. CDR3 length: 14 amino acids. V lost 3 bases and J 2 bases, leaving 11 bases between the germline ends.

The genes are TRBV7-9 and TRBJ2-2; TRBD2 agrees at 10 bases. The trim removed 5 bases at V and 3 bases at J, leaving 3 bases unmatched. The length of the CDR3 is 15 residues. Germline V gene sequence: CDR1 SEHNR, CDR2 FQNEAQ (reference sequence). CDR3 region: CASSPSGSDTGELFF. The DNA for the CDR3 is TGTGCCAGCAGCCCTAGCGGGAGTGACACCGGGGAGCTGTTTTTT.

V and J are TRBV11-3 and TRBJ2-3, with a tentative D call TRBD1 (5 bases). Germline CDR1 SGHNT, CDR2 YENEEA. Trimming took off 2 bases at V and 4 bases at J, with 13 bases between the two ends. The CDR3 loop spans 15 amino acids. The CDR3, as DNA: TGTGCCAGCAGCTTACAAGGGGTTGGCGCAGATACGCAGTATTTT. Protein sequence: CASSLQGVGADTQYF.

The chain combines TRBV29-1 with TRBJ1-6, with 12 bases identical to TRBD1. Germline V gives CDR1 SQVTM, CDR2 ANQGSEA. Losses at the gene ends were 5 bases for V and 9 bases for J; bases not matched to a gene: 14. The CDR3 contains 17 residues. Here the CDR3 DNA reads TGCAGCGTTAAACGCCGGGACAGGGGGCATATAGGTTCACCCCTCCACTTT. Translation: CSVKRRDRGHIGSPLHF.

The chain employs TRBV6-5 and TRBJ2-3, with 9 bases lining up with TRBD2. Germline assignment: CDR1 MNHEY and CDR2 SVGAGI. There are 16 residues in the CDR3. The J segment lost 1 base and the V segment lost 2 bases, leaving 4 bases of the junction unmatched. The CDR3 protein is CASSYGGGARTDTQYF. The CDR3 region has the DNA TGTGCCAGCAGTTACGGCGGGGGGGCCCGCACAGATACGCAGTATTTT.

The rearrangement joins TRBV27 to TRBJ2-2; D call uncertain. CDR1 and CDR2 from the germline V gene are MNHEY and SMNVEV (reference sequence). The CDR3 sequence is 15 residues long. Trimming cost V 9 bases and J 3 bases, with 17 bases left between them. CDR3 bases: TGTGCCAGTTGCGGTAACGGGTTACACACCGGGGAGCTGTTTTTT. It is translated as CASCGNGLHTGELFF.

J is TRBJ2-3 and V is TRBV6-6; 7 bases agree with TRBD2. In germline, CDR1 is MNHNY, CDR2 SVGAGI (reference sequence). V was clipped by 2 bases and J by 1 base; unmatched bases: 3. This CDR3 region has 15 residues. The chain's CDR3 is CASSYGGEGTDTQYF. DNA for the CDR3: TGTGCCAGCAGTTACGGGGGGGAGGGCACAGATACGCAGTATTTT.

The chain uses TRBV10-3 and TRBJ2-2; 11 nucleotides agree with TRBD1. V dropped 6 bases and J dropped 0; count of bases not matched to a gene: 9. CDR1 and CDR2 from the germline V gene are ENHRY and SYGVKD. The CDR3 is made up of 18 amino acids. CDR3 region: CAISRQGQGGSNTGELFF. CDR3 DNA sequence: TGTGCCATCAGCCGCCAGGGACAGGGGGGCTCGAACACCGGGGAGCTGTTTTTT.

This chain connects TRBV7-2 to TRBJ1-3, with a tentative D call TRBD1 (6 bases). The V gene's germline CDR1 is SGHTA and CDR2 FQGNSA. Trimming cost V 5 bases and J 4 bases, with 15 bases left between them. There are 15 residues in the CDR3. CDR3 nucleotides: TGTGCCAGCAGCATTACAGGGAACAAGGGAAACACCATATATTTT. The encoded protein is CASSITGNKGNTIYF.

The chain has TRBV7-2 and TRBJ1-5; the match to TRBD1 covers 8 bases. Germline V CDR1 and CDR2: SGHTA, FQGNSA. V lost 6 bases to trimming and J lost 3 bases; unmatched junction nucleotides: 7. The CDR3 extends over 15 amino acids. The CDR3 DNA follows: TGTGCCAGCAGTTTTGACAGGGGAACCAATCAGCCCCAGCATTTT. Amino acid sequence: CASSFDRGTNQPQHF.

The rearrangement uses TRBV5-6 and TRBJ2-1; 10 nucleotides line up with TRBD1. The CDR3 has 13 residues. Germline CDR1 SGHDT, CDR2 YYEEEE. V gave up 2 bases and J gave up 14 bases; unmatched junction bases: 7. The CDR3: CASSLDRGLREFF. As DNA, the CDR3 is TGTGCCAGCAGCTTAGACAGGGGGCTTCGTGAGTTCTTC.

The rearrangement links TRBV10-3 to TRBJ1-5; D not certain. Deletions cut 3 bases from V and 9 bases from J, with 9 bases between. The CDR3 totals 12 residues. From germline, CDR1 is ENHRY and CDR2 SYGVKD. CDR3 bases: TGTGCCATCAGTGATGGAAGGAGGCCCCAGCATTTT. Translated, it gives CAISDGRRPQHF.

The chain links TRBV30 to TRBJ1-1, with TRBD1 identical over 10 bases. This CDR3 has 14 residues. The germline gives CDR1 GTSNPN, CDR2 SVGIG (reference sequence). Germline trimming cut 1 base from V and 2 bases from J; bases unmatched to any gene: 1. CDR3 in amino acids: CAWSATGGNTEAFF. CDR3 nucleotide sequence: TGTGCCTGGAGTGCGACAGGGGGCAACACTGAAGCTTTCTTT.

The genes are TRBV28 and TRBJ1-1; D possibly corresponds to TRBD1 (6 bases). There are 12 residues in the CDR3. Per germline, CDR1 MDHEN and CDR2 SYDVKM. V dropped 6 bases and J dropped 4 bases, with 9 bases sitting between them. The CDR3 bases are TGTGCCAGCAGGGACAGTACCACTGAAGCTTTCTTT. Translation: CASRDSTTEAFF.

The J gene is TRBJ1-1, the V gene TRBV6-5, with D possibly matching TRBD1 (5 bases). The CDR3 consists of 14 residues. V was clipped by 0 bases and J by 4 bases, with 9 bases between them. The V gene's germline CDR1 is MNHEY and CDR2 SVGAGI. CDR3 sequence reads: CASSYSIGATEAFF. The CDR3, as DNA: TGTGCCAGCAGTTACTCGATAGGGGCCACTGAAGCTTTCTTT.